This passage covers 31 T cell receptor beta chains from one sample sequenced in a study of spatial heterogeneity in lung cancer. From the 5' RACE reads, TCRdb called clonotypes with MiXCR, one entry per CDR3 protein. The top ten clones hold over 25% of a sample with about 38,000 distinct CDR3 sequences, 7.5% to 8% of them seen once. Time point defined: sample taken at primary tumor resection. TCRs were sequenced from unsorted whole RNA of tumor, nontumor lung or PBMC. The material sequenced was PBMCs, taken at surgery. The receptors stem from a male donor with early-stage non-small cell lung cancer.

In this sample, this clonotype turned up many times. The chain recombines TRBV10-3 with TRBJ1-5; D unclear. The CDR3 length is 13 residues. V shed 6 bases and J shed 5 bases, with 11 bases lying between them. CDR1 is ENHRY and CDR2 is SYGVKD in the germline V gene. As DNA, the CDR3 is TGTGCCATCAGGCCTTTCGACGATCAGCCCCAGCATTTT. Residues: CAIRPFDDQPQHF.

The chain has TRBV3-1 and TRBJ2-2, with 8 bases lining up with TRBD2. Germline-derived CDR1 and CDR2 are LGHDT and YNNKEL (reference sequence). This CDR3 region has 15 residues. The ends lost 2 bases at V and 3 bases at J; junction bases unmatched: 2. CDR3 nucleotides: TGTGCCAGCAGCCAAAGCGGGGGCTACACCGGGGAGCTGTTTTTT. Residues: CASSQSGGYTGELFF.

This clonotype has just a few counts. This sequence joins TRBV9 and TRBJ2-1, with D uncertain. V gave up 1 base and J gave up 4 bases, with 6 bases separating them. The CDR3 is made up of 13 amino acids. The germline gives CDR1 SGDLS, CDR2 YYNGEE. In DNA, the CDR3 is TGTGCCAGCAGCGTAACCATATACAATGAGCAGTTCTTC. This sequence encodes CASSVTIYNEQFF.

This clonotype was recorded at least ten times. The chain combines TRBV10-3 with TRBJ2-1; a weak D match, TRBD2 (5 bases). The germline V and J ends were trimmed by 0 bases and 0 bases, with 6 bases remaining between them. Germline V gene data show CDR1 as ENHRY and CDR2 as SYGVKD. This CDR3 region has 15 residues. The DNA for the CDR3 is TGTGCCATCAGTGAGTCTGGGAGCTCCTACAATGAGCAGTTCTTC. This codes for CAISESGSSYNEQFF.

This clonotype occurred a few times. The genes are TRBV4-2 and TRBJ2-3; 12 bases agree with TRBD2. This CDR3 is built from 18 residues. CDR1 and CDR2 (germline): LGHNA, YNFKEQ. Trimming took 2 bases from V and 4 from J; bases not matched to a gene: 10. CDR3 DNA: TGTGCCAGCAGCCAACCCTCACTAGCGGGAGGACAGTCAGATACGCAGTATTTT. The encoded protein is CASSQPSLAGGQSDTQYF.

In its sample, this clonotype was seen many times. The V and J genes are TRBV3-1 and TRBJ1-1; D remains ambiguous. V lost 2 bases and J lost 0, with 7 bases in between. This CDR3 has 14 residues. Germline V gene lookup returns CDR1 LGHDT and CDR2 YNNKEL (reference sequence). CDR3: CASSQKLLNTEAFF. CDR3 sequence (DNA): TGTGCCAGCAGCCAAAAGTTACTGAACACTGAAGCTTTCTTT. The full variable domain, in which reference TRBV3-1 and TRBJ1-1 provide the parts outside the CDR3, is DTAVSQTPKYLVTQMGNDKSIKCEQNLGHDTMYWYKQDSKKFLKIMFSYNNKELIINETVPNRFSPKSPDKAHLNLHINSLELGDSAVYFCASSQKLLNTEAFFGQGTRLTVV.

Many counts were recorded for this clonotype. The gene calls are TRBV5-1 and TRBJ1-2; D uncertain. The CDR3 is 13 residues long. V lost 1 base, J lost 2 bases, and 6 bases lay in between. Germline V gene sequence: CDR1 SGHRS, CDR2 YFSETQ. In DNA form, the CDR3 reads TGCGCCAGCAGCTTGTCGGGGAACTATGGCTACACCTTC. It encodes CASSLSGNYGYTF.

This clonotype was detected ten times or more. V usage is TRBV29-1 and J usage is TRBJ1-1; D possibly corresponds to TRBD1 (5 bases). This CDR3 is built from 14 residues. CDR1 is SQVTM and CDR2 is ANQGSEA in the germline V gene. V was clipped by 7 bases and J by 1 base, with 16 bases between them. CDR3 sequence reads: CSAKLGPPNTEAFF. Written as DNA, the CDR3 is TGCAGCGCCAAACTGGGACCACCGAACACTGAAGCTTTCTTT.

This clonotype was seen at least ten times. The chain employs TRBV28 and TRBJ2-1; 12 bases fit TRBD2. Germline CDR1 is MDHEN and CDR2 is SYDVKM. V lost 4 bases and J lost 4; bases outside the gene matches: 2. CDR3 length: 15 residues. The CDR3 loop is CASSYTSGGYNEQFF. The CDR3 nucleotides are TGTGCCAGCAGTTATACTAGCGGGGGGTACAATGAGCAGTTCTTC.

At least ten counts were recorded for this clonotype. This chain joins TRBV20-1 and TRBJ2-3; 7 positions match TRBD2. The germline V gene has CDR1 DFQATT and CDR2 SNEGSKA (reference sequence). J lost 6 bases, V lost 0 bases, and 3 bases had no gene match. The CDR3 spans 13 residues. The CDR3 DNA is TGCAGTGCTAGAGATCGTAGCGGGGATACGCAGTATTTT. Translating gives CSARDRSGDTQYF.

This clonotype was seen a handful of times. The V call is TRBV20-1, the J call TRBJ2-5; maybe TRBD1 (6 bases). V was shortened by 0 bases and J by 2 bases, with 13 bases between the two germline ends. Per germline, CDR1 DFQATT and CDR2 SNEGSKA (reference sequence). The CDR3 has 15 residues. The CDR3 reads CSARDGGHQQETQYF. The CDR3 DNA is TGCAGTGCTAGAGATGGGGGACACCAACAAGAGACCCAGTACTTC.

This clonotype was recorded many times. This chain links TRBV6-2 or TRBV6-3 with TRBJ1-5; D perhaps matches TRBD1 (6 bases). Trimming pared 6 bases from V and 2 bases from J, leaving 26 bases between. The CDR3 totals 19 residues. The V gene's germline CDR1 is MNHEY and CDR2 SVGEGT. The CDR3: CASRPEGVFGEYGNQPQHF. In nucleotides, the CDR3 is TGTGCCAGCAGACCCGAGGGGGTGTTTGGTGAATATGGCAATCAGCCCCAGCATTTT.

About this clonotype: Possible read error: a much larger clone is one base away. The rearrangement links TRBV14 to TRBJ1-1; D is uncertain. Germline V gives CDR1 SGHDN, CDR2 FVKESK. This CDR3 spans 13 amino acids. The CDR3 DNA is TGTGCCAGCAGCCTCTTCGGGCCCACTGAAACTTTCTTT. Translated: CASSLFGPTETFF.

This clonotype was counted many times. The CDR3 nucleotides are TGTGCCAGCAGCCAGGGAACCGACATTCAGTACTTC. Translation: CASSQGTDIQYF. The chain employs TRBV13 and TRBJ2-4, with a possible D match to TRBD1 (5 bases). V was pared by 5 bases and J by 8 bases, with 10 bases between. This CDR3 spans 12 amino acids. CDR1 is PRHDT, CDR2 FYEKMQ, per germline (reference sequence).

The chain couples TRBV12-3 or TRBV12-4 to TRBJ2-3; 11 bases map to TRBD2. V was pared by 4 bases and J by 4 bases, with 4 bases of the junction left unmatched. The CDR3 runs to 15 residues. CDR3 nucleotides: TGTGCCAGCAGTTCGACTAGCGGGACTGCAGATACGCAGTATTTT. It codes for CASSSTSGTADTQYF.

There are many counts of this clonotype. The rearrangement uses TRBV6-1 and TRBJ2-1, with D perhaps matching TRBD1 (7 bases). The V end was cut by 2 bases, the J end by 6 bases, with 14 bases between. Germline values: CDR1 MNHNS, CDR2 SASEGT. The CDR3 has 15 residues. The CDR3 coding sequence is TGTGCCAGCAGTGAACTGGCAGGGGGGCGCAATGAGCAGTTCTTC. Protein: CASSELAGGRNEQFF.

This clonotype was detected many times. J is TRBJ2-1 and V is TRBV6-2 or TRBV6-3, with a tentative D call TRBD2 (6 bases). The CDR3 loop spans 16 amino acids. Trimming cost V 2 bases and J 6 bases, with 17 bases left between them. Looked up from germline, CDR1 is MNHEY and CDR2 is SVGEGT. CDR3 in DNA: TGTGCCAGCAGTTACAGGTCCTTTCGGGGAGGCAATGAGCAGTTCTTC. Encoded protein: CASSYRSFRGGNEQFF.

This clonotype was found many times. The V gene is TRBV29-1, the J gene TRBJ2-2, with TRBD1 matching over 9 bases. J lost 8 bases, V lost 4 bases, and 8 bases had no gene match. Germline CDR1 SQVTM, CDR2 ANQGSEA. This CDR3 is 14 amino acids long. This CDR3 is CSVVAQGANGELFF. In DNA, the CDR3 is TGCAGCGTTGTTGCACAGGGGGCAAATGGGGAGCTGTTTTTT.

The chain uses TRBV4-1 and TRBJ2-1; D remains ambiguous. Germline CDR1 reads MGHRA; CDR2 reads YSYEKL. The CDR3 has 12 amino acids. V lost 1 base, J lost 9 bases, and 7 bases lay in between. The CDR3 nucleotides are TGCGCCAGCAGCCAAGTTATGGGTGAGCAGTTCTTC. This gives the protein CASSQVMGEQFF.

This clonotype was counted many times. The chain joins TRBV4-3 to TRBJ2-7, with D uncertain. The CDR3 extends over 12 amino acids. V lost 4 bases and J 2 bases, leaving 6 bases between the germline ends. From germline, CDR1 is LGHNA and CDR2 YSLEER. The CDR3 loop reads CASSPHPYEQYV. CDR3 DNA sequence: TGCGCCAGCAGCCCCCATCCCTACGAGCAGTACGTC.

This clonotype was observed at least ten times. The chain has TRBV7-2 and TRBJ2-3; D may be TRBD1 or TRBD2 (5 bases each). Trimming pared 5 bases from V and 1 base from J, leaving 19 bases between. Germline-derived CDR1 and CDR2 are SGHTA and FQGNSA. This CDR3 is 17 amino acids long. The chain's CDR3 is CASSRLATRGGTDTQYF. CDR3 in DNA: TGTGCCAGCAGCCGTCTAGCCACCCGGGGCGGCACAGATACGCAGTATTTT.

The table lists this clonotype with a few counts. The chain has TRBV18 and TRBJ1-1; D not resolved. V was cut by 2 bases and J by 1 base, with 8 bases left in between. Germline assignment: CDR1 KGHSH and CDR2 LQKENI. The CDR3 runs 14 residues. The CDR3 DNA sequence: TGTGCCAGCTCACCAGAGACTAAGAACACTGAAGCTTTCTTT. It codes for CASSPETKNTEAFF.

This clonotype was recorded at least ten times. The chain combines TRBV5-1 with TRBJ2-5; TRBD1 is a possible D gene (6 bases). Germline V gene sequence: CDR1 SGHRS, CDR2 YFSETQ. V lost 6 bases and J 4 bases, leaving 10 bases between the germline ends. This CDR3 spans 12 amino acids. The CDR3 sequence is CASKQGRETQYF. CDR3 bases: TGCGCCAGCAAACAGGGAAGAGAGACCCAGTACTTC.

This clonotype showed up many times. The chain couples TRBV27 to TRBJ2-2; the D is unclear. The CDR3 is made up of 14 amino acids. The germline V and J ends were trimmed by 6 bases and 4 bases, with 12 bases remaining between them. The germline CDR1 and CDR2 sequences are MNHEY and SMNVEV (reference sequence). CDR3 DNA: TGTGCCAGCAGCGATCTAACTCTCACCGGGGAGCTGTTTTTT. Amino acid sequence: CASSDLTLTGELFF.

J is TRBJ1-5 and V is TRBV12-3 or TRBV12-4; D unresolved. Between the trimmed V and J ends, which lost 2 bases and 0 bases, there was a span of 5 bases. The CDR3 is made up of 14 amino acids. The CDR3 DNA sequence: TGTGCCAGCAGTTTAACAGATAGCAATCAGCCCCAGCATTTT. Amino acids: CASSLTDSNQPQHF.

This clonotype has just a few counts. V is TRBV5-1 and J is TRBJ2-1, with a weak D call TRBD2 (6 bases). The length of the CDR3 is 12 residues. Germline V lookup: CDR1 SGHRS, CDR2 YFSETQ. V was pared by 0 bases and J by 12 bases, with 10 bases between. CDR3 sequence reads: CASSLDLRGQFF. As DNA, the CDR3 is TGCGCCAGCAGCTTGGACCTGCGGGGGCAGTTCTTC.

The V and J genes are TRBV20-1 and TRBJ2-3, with D maybe TRBD2 (5 bases). CDR1 is DFQATT, CDR2 SNEGSKA, per germline (reference sequence). Trimming stripped 1 base from V and 2 bases from J, with 13 bases between. CDR3 length: 15 amino acids. In DNA form, the CDR3 reads TGCAGTGCTAGAGGAGGTAGCGACATCACAGATACGCAGTATTTT. This gives the protein CSARGGSDITDTQYF.

This rearrangement joins TRBV20-1 to TRBJ2-7; 14 nucleotides line up with TRBD2. The germline V gene has CDR1 DFQATT and CDR2 SNEGSKA (reference sequence). The CDR3 spans 13 residues. The V segment lost 6 bases and the J segment 6 bases; nucleotides outside the gene matches: 4. CDR3 loop: CSAGGTSGSEQYV. CDR3 DNA: TGCAGTGCCGGTGGGACTAGCGGGAGCGAGCAGTACGTC.

There are a few counts of this clonotype. The chain links TRBV14 to TRBJ1-4, with D hard to call. The CDR3 length is 13 residues. Trimming shortened V by 4 bases and J by 8 bases, and 11 bases separated the two germline ends. Germline CDR1 and CDR2: SGHDN and FVKESK. The CDR3 loop is CASSLLGGEKLFF. DNA of the CDR3: TGTGCCAGCAGCCTACTAGGAGGAGAAAAACTGTTTTTT.

In this sample, this clonotype turned up many times. The gene calls are TRBV30 and TRBJ2-2; D is perhaps TRBD2 (5 bases). Germline-derived CDR1 and CDR2 are GTSNPN and SVGIG (reference sequence). The CDR3 extends over 12 amino acids. The CDR3 protein is CAPGLNPGELFF. The CDR3 nucleotides read TGTGCTCCAGGACTGAATCCCGGGGAGCTGTTTTTT.

Concerning this clonotype: Just one base apart from a much larger clone, this may be a read error. The chain has TRBV2 and TRBJ2-1, with no clear D. This CDR3 is built from 12 residues. Germline V gene data show CDR1 as SNHLY and CDR2 as FYNNEI. CDR3 protein: CASGEASFSRFF. In DNA form, the CDR3 reads TGTGCCAGCGGTGAAGCTTCATTTTCCCGGTTCTTC. The complete variable domain, with remaining parts taken from reference TRBV2 and TRBJ2-1, reads EPEVTQTPSHQVTQMGQEVILRCVPISNHLYFYWYRQILGQKVEFLVSFYNNEISEKSEIFDDQFSVERPDGSNFTLKIRSTKLEDSAMYFCASGEASFSRFFGPGTRLTVL.